These 22 T cell receptor beta chains were all obtained from the same sample, sequenced in a study of CDR3 diversity in severe acne. From the PCR reads, TCRdb called clonotypes with MiXCR, one entry per CDR3 protein. The sample lists around 94,000 distinct CDR3 sequences; 51% were seen once. Sequencing was carried out using blood. Receptors were obtained from a male donor with acne.

The chain is built from TRBV25-1 and TRBJ2-7; D is undetermined. Between the trimmed V and J ends, which lost 6 bases and 6 bases, there was a span of 9 bases. The CDR3 has 11 residues. CDR1 and CDR2 (germline): MGHDK, SYGVNS. The CDR3 spells CASRDVAEQYF. The CDR3 DNA reads as TGTGCCAGCAGGGACGTCGCCGAGCAGTACTTC.

This clonotype has more than one count but fewer than ten. This rearrangement joins TRBV9 to TRBJ2-2; 7 bases agree with TRBD2. The CDR3 contains 15 residues. Germline assignment: CDR1 SGDLS and CDR2 YYNGEE. Trimming took 3 bases from V and 4 from J; bases not matched to a gene: 6. Written as DNA, the CDR3 is TGTGCCAGCAGCGGCGCGGGGGTTGGCACCGGGGAGCTGTTTTTT. It specifies CASSGAGVGTGELFF.

This clonotype has ten or more counts. The chain joins TRBV7-2 to TRBJ1-6, with TRBD1 identical over 11 bases. CDR1 and CDR2 from the germline V gene are SGHTA and FQGNSA. The V gene end was trimmed by 2 bases and the J gene end by 7 bases; junction bases not matched to a gene: 4. The CDR3 is 16 residues long. The CDR3 here is CASSLRGTGGNSPLHF. In DNA, the CDR3 is TGTGCCAGCAGCTTAAGAGGGACAGGGGGGAATTCACCCCTCCACTTT.

Only a few counts were recorded for this clonotype. The chain combines TRBV2 with TRBJ2-2; D unclear. CDR1 and CDR2 (germline): SNHLY, FYNNEI. This CDR3 is built from 14 residues. Trimming pared 5 bases from V and 2 bases from J, leaving 9 bases between. The DNA for the CDR3 is TGTGCCAGCAGTACCGACGTTAACACCGGGGAGCTGTTTTTT. It translates to CASSTDVNTGELFF.

The rearrangement links TRBV19 to TRBJ2-2; 12 bases align to TRBD2. The V gene end was trimmed by 1 base and the J gene end by 6 bases; junction bases not matched to a gene: 6. This CDR3 contains 17 residues. In germline, CDR1 is LNHDA, CDR2 SQIVND (reference sequence). The CDR3 protein is CASSIVASGRAPGELFF. CDR3 DNA sequence: TGTGCCAGTAGTATAGTGGCTAGCGGGAGGGCCCCCGGGGAGCTGTTTTTT.

By its share, this clonotype is medium-sized. An end of the junction differs from the germline gene, which may be a read error. V is TRBV7-8 and J is TRBJ2-1, with 10 bases aligning to TRBD2. This CDR3 contains 13 residues. Germline V gene data show CDR1 as SGHVS and CDR2 as FQNEAQ. CDR3 DNA: TGTGCCAGCAGCGTAGCGGGAGGACATGAGCAGTTCTTC. Protein sequence: CASSVAGGHEQFF.

This clonotype was found a few times. The chain combines TRBV3-1 with TRBJ2-7; D remains ambiguous. V lost 1 base to trimming and J lost 5 bases, with 6 bases between them. Germline loops: CDR1 LGHDT, CDR2 YNNKEL (reference sequence). The CDR3 has 12 residues. The CDR3 DNA follows: TGTGCCAGCAGCCAAGTGAGGCACGAGCAGTACTTC. It encodes CASSQVRHEQYF.

Of note for this clonotype: With a much larger clone just one base away, this may be a read error. The V and J genes are TRBV7-2 and TRBJ2-1; 11 nucleotides agree with TRBD1. The J call may not be correct, given that the DNA end is closer to TRBJ2-5. CDR1 SGHTA and CDR2 FQGNSA come from the germline V gene. This CDR3 is built from 14 residues. This CDR3 is CASSSGGQGATQYF. The CDR3 nucleotides read TGTGCCAGCAGCTCAGGAGGACAGGGGGCGACCCAGTACTTC.

The chain recombines TRBV20-1 with TRBJ2-7, with 8 positions matching TRBD2. This CDR3 is built from 12 residues. Germline V lookup: CDR1 DFQATT, CDR2 SNEGSKA (reference sequence). After removal of 3 bases from V and 5 bases from J, the junction contained 3 bases not matched to a gene. CDR3 sequence: CSARVAGNEQYF. For the CDR3, the DNA is TGCAGTGCTAGGGTAGCGGGGAACGAGCAGTACTTC.

The chain employs TRBV29-1 and TRBJ1-4; perhaps TRBD1 as D (5 bases). The CDR3 sequence is 14 residues long. The V gene lost 6 bases and the J gene lost 5 bases, with 16 bases spanning the gap. Germline V gene lookup returns CDR1 SQVTM and CDR2 ANQGSEA. The CDR3 loop reads CSVWTRESNEKLFF. The CDR3 bases are TGCAGCGTATGGACACGGGAAAGCAATGAAAAACTGTTTTTT.

This clonotype has a count of ten or more. The chain links TRBV12-3 or TRBV12-4 to TRBJ1-6; no clear D. V was pared by 5 bases and J by 7 bases, with 15 bases between. The CDR3 runs 15 residues. CDR3 amino acids: CASSQTLSANSPLHF. Here the CDR3 DNA reads TGTGCCAGCAGTCAGACCCTGTCGGCCAATTCACCCCTCCACTTT.

The sample holds a few counts of this clonotype. Being one base from a much bigger clone, this may be a read error. The V call is TRBV2, the J call TRBJ2-1; 8 nucleotides agree with TRBD2. The CDR3 is 14 amino acids. Unmatched junction bases numbered 9, after V lost 4 bases and J lost 10 bases. CDR1 and CDR2 (germline): SNHLY, FYNNEI. The CDR3 DNA sequence: TGTGCCAGCAGTGCGGGACTAGATCTTTCCGAGCAGTTCTTC. It encodes CASSAGLDLSEQFF.

The gene calls are TRBV7-2 and TRBJ1-2; no clear D gene. Germline CDR1 SGHTA, CDR2 FQGNSA. The CDR3 has 13 residues. V was trimmed by 0 bases and J by 6 bases, leaving 8 bases between them. CDR3 sequence (DNA): TGTGCCAGCAGCTTAGCGTGGCAGGATGGCTACACCTTC. It yields the protein CASSLAWQDGYTF.

The rearrangement joins TRBV20-1 to TRBJ2-1; D possibly corresponds to TRBD1 (6 bases). Germline V gene lookup returns CDR1 DFQATT and CDR2 SNEGSKA (reference sequence). This CDR3 spans 14 amino acids. The germline V and J ends were trimmed by 5 bases and 5 bases, with 16 bases remaining between them. The DNA of the CDR3 is TGCAGTGCTTGGGGGTTGGGGGCAGACAATGAGCAGTTCTTC. Translation: CSAWGLGADNEQFF.

This clonotype was found a few times. The V gene is TRBV12-3 or TRBV12-4, the J gene TRBJ2-5; perhaps TRBD1 as D (7 bases). There are 14 residues in the CDR3. V was trimmed by 6 bases and J by 1 base, leaving 12 bases between them. For the CDR3, the DNA is TGTGCCAGCAGGCAGGGGGGCCTCCAAGAGACCCAGTACTTC. Amino acid sequence: CASRQGGLQETQYF.

This sequence joins TRBV4-1 and TRBJ1-5, with D uncertain. Trimming stripped 3 bases from V and 0 bases from J, with 6 bases between. The CDR3 covers 14 residues. CDR1 and CDR2 (germline): MGHRA, YSYEKL. The DNA of the CDR3 is TGCGCCAGCAGCCAGACTTATAGCAATCAGCCCCAGCATTTT. The encoded protein is CASSQTYSNQPQHF.

The chain is built from TRBV2 and TRBJ2-6; 7 nucleotides line up with TRBD1. CDR3 length equals 17 residues. J lost 0 bases, V lost 2 bases, and 4 bases had no gene match. CDR1 and CDR2 from the germline V gene are SNHLY and FYNNEI. As DNA, the CDR3 is TGTGCCAGCAGTGAAACAGGGGCCCTCTCTGGGGCCAACGTCCTGACTTTC. Protein sequence: CASSETGALSGANVLTF.

This clonotype was counted a single time. The J gene is TRBJ1-1, the V gene TRBV28; TRBD1 is a possible D gene (5 bases). The V end lost 8 bases, the J end lost 5 bases, and 24 bases lay between the germline ends. Per the germline V gene, CDR1 is MDHEN and CDR2 is SYDVKM. This CDR3 has 16 amino acids. The CDR3, as DNA: TGTGCCAGCTCGACAGACCTGGCGCAGGGAAAAACTGAAGCTTTCTTT. This encodes CASSTDLAQGKTEAFF.

In its sample, this clonotype was seen a few times. The V and J genes are TRBV11-2 and TRBJ2-2, with D possibly being TRBD1 (6 bases). Germline CDR1 SGHAT, CDR2 FQNNGV. V was cut by 4 bases and J by 4 bases, with 10 bases left in between. The CDR3 contains 14 residues. In DNA, the CDR3 is TGTGCCAGCAGCTCGGACAGTTTCACCGGGGAGCTGTTTTTT. As protein: CASSSDSFTGELFF.

The genes are TRBV10-2 and TRBJ2-2; 9 positions agree with TRBD2. This CDR3 comprises 16 residues. Germline lookup yields CDR1 WSHSY and CDR2 SAAADI. The junction had 8 bases not matched to a gene; V was cut back by 7 bases and J by 2 bases. The CDR3 region is CASTPRTSENTGELFF. The DNA of the CDR3 is TGCGCCAGCACACCGAGGACTAGCGAAAACACCGGGGAGCTGTTTTTT.

The chain has TRBV20-1 and TRBJ2-7; D is ambiguous. The CDR3 loop spans 11 amino acids. The germline gives CDR1 DFQATT, CDR2 SNEGSKA (reference sequence). The CDR3 region is CGAEEYYEQYV. CDR3 nucleotides: TGCGGTGCTGAGGAATACTACGAGCAGTATGTC.

This clonotype is judged medium-sized (0.01 to 0.1%). The chain has TRBV15 and TRBJ1-2; a possible D gene is TRBD1 (5 bases). With 3 bases removed from V and 1 base from J, the gap between germline ends came to 9 bases. CDR1 LNHNV and CDR2 YYDKDF come from the germline V gene (reference sequence). The CDR3 length is 14 residues. The DNA of the CDR3 is TGTGCCACCAGCAGCTACGGGGGTAACTATGGCTACACCTTC. Protein: CATSSYGGNYGYTF.